The sequence of this TCR beta chain was determined in a study of blood T cells in healthy people across ages. Together with a sample-barcoded 5' primer, a J-beta primer mix was included in a second PCR lasting roughly 6 to 12 cycles. TCRdb passed the 5' RACE reads through MiXCR, listing each CDR3 protein once. The sample shows about 1,500,000 distinct CDR3 sequences, roughly 27% of them seen only once. The CDR3 spans 16 residues. In germline, CDR1 is ENHRY, CDR2 SYGVKD. The J segment lost 5 bases and the V segment lost 0 bases, leaving 6 bases of the junction unmatched. The sequence was obtained from a woman in her twenties or thirties in good health. The specimen sequenced was blood. The genes are TRBV10-3 and TRBJ2-1; 8 nucleotides agree with TRBD2. The CDR3 DNA sequence: TGTGCCATCAGTGAGTCCATCACTAGCGGAGACAATGAGCAGTTCTTC. Amino acid sequence: CAISESITSGDNEQFF.